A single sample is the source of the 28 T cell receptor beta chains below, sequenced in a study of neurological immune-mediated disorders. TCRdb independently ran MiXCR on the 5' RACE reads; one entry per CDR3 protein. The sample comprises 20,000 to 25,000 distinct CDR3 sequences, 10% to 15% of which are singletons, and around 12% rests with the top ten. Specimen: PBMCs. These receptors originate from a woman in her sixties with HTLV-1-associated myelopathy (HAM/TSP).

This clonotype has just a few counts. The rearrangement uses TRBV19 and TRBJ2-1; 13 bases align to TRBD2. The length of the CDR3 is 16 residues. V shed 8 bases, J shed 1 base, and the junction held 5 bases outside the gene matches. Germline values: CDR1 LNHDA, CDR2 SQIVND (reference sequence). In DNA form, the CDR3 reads TGTGCCAGTGAGACTAGCGGGAGGTCGTCCTACAATGAGCAGTTCTTC. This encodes CASETSGRSSYNEQFF.

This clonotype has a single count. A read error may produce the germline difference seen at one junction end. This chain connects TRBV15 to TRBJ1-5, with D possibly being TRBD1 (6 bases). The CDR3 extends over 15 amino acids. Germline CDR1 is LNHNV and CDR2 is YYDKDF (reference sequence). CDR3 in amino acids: CATSLSGDSNQTQHF. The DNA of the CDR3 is TGTGCCACCAGCCTTTCAGGGGATAGTAATCAGACCCAGCATTTT.

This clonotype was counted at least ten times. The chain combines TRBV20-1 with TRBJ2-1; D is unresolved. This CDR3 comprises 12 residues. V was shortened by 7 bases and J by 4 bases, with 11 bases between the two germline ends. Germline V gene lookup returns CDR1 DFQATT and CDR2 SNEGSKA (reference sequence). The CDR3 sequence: CSGSGQYNEQFF. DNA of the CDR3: TGCAGTGGTAGTGGGCAGTACAATGAGCAGTTCTTC.

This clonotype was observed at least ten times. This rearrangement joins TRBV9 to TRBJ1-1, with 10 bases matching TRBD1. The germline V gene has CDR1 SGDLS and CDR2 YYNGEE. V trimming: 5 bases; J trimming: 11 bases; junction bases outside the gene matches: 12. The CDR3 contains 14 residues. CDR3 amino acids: CASRARPGTGEAFF. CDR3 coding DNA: TGTGCCAGCAGAGCCCGTCCCGGGACAGGGGAGGCTTTCTTT.

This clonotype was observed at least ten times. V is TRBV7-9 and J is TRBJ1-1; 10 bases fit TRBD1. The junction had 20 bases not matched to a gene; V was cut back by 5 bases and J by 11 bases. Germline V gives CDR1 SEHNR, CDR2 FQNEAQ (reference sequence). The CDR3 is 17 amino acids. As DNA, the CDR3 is TGTGCCAGCAGCCCGTCCCGGGACAGGGGACCTACCCGGGGGGCTTTCTTT. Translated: CASSPSRDRGPTRGAFF.

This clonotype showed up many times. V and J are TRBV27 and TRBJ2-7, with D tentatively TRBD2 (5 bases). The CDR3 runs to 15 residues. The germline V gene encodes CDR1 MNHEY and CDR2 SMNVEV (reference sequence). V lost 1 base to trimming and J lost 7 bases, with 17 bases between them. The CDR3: CASSLFPRAPGEQYF. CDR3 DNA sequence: TGTGCCAGCAGTTTATTCCCACGTGCCCCGGGGGAGCAGTACTTC.

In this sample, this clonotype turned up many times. CDR3 in amino acids: CSAWTAINYGYTF. CDR3 DNA: TGCAGTGCTTGGACAGCCATTAACTATGGCTACACCTTC. This chain links TRBV20-1 with TRBJ1-2; D may be TRBD1 (6 bases). Per germline, CDR1 DFQATT and CDR2 SNEGSKA (reference sequence). V lost 5 bases and J 1 base, leaving 11 bases between the germline ends. The CDR3 totals 13 residues.

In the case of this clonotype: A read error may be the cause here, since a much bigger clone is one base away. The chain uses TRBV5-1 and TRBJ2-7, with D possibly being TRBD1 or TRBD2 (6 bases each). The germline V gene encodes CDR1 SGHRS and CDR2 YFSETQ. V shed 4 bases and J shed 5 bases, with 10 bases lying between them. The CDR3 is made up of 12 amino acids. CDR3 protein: CASSMGGHEQYF. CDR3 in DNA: TGCGCCAGCAGCATGGGGGGCCACGAGCAGTACTTC. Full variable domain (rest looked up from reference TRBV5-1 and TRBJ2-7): KAGVTQTPRYLIKTRGQQVTLSCSPISGHRSVSWYQQTPGQGLQFLFEYFSETQRNKGNFPGRFSGRQFSNSRSEMNVSTLELGDSALYLCASSMGGHEQYFGPGTRLTVT.

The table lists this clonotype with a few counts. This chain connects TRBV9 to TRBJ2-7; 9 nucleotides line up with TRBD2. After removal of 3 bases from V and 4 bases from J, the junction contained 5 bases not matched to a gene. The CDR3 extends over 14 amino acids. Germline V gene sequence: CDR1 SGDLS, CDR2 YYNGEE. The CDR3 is CASSAPSGVYEQYF. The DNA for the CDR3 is TGTGCCAGCAGCGCACCTAGCGGGGTTTACGAGCAGTACTTC.

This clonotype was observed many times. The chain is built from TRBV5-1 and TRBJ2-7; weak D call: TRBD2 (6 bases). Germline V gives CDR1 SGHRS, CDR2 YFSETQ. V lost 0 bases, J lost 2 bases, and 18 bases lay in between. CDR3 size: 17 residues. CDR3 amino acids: CASSLALSGELTYEQYF. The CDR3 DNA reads TGCGCCAGCAGCTTGGCCTTATCGGGGGAGCTTACCTACGAGCAGTACTTC. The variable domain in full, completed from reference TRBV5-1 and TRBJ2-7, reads KAGVTQTPRYLIKTRGQQVTLSCSPISGHRSVSWYQQTPGQGLQFLFEYFSETQRNKGNFPGRFSGRQFSNSRSEMNVSTLELGDSALYLCASSLALSGELTYEQYFGPGTRLTVT.

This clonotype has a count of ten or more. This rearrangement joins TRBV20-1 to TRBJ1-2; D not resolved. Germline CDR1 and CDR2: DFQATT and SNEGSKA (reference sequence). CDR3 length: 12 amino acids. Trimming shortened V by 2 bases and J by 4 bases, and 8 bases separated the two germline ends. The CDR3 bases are TGCAGTGCTAGATTCGCTTTCTATGGCTACACCTTC. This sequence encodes CSARFAFYGYTF.

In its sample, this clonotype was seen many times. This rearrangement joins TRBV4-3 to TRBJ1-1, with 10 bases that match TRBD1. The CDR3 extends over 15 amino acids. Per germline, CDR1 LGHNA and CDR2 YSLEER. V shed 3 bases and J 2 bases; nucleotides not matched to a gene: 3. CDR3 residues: CASSQRDRGNTEAFF. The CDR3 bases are TGCGCCAGCAGCCAGAGGGACAGGGGCAACACTGAAGCTTTCTTT.

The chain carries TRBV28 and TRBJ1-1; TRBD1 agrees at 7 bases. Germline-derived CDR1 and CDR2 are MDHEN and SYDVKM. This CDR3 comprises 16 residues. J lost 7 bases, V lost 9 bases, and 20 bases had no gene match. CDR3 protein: CASSHLLPGQYHEAFF. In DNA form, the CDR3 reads TGTGCCAGTAGCCACCTCCTCCCGGGACAGTACCATGAAGCTTTCTTT.

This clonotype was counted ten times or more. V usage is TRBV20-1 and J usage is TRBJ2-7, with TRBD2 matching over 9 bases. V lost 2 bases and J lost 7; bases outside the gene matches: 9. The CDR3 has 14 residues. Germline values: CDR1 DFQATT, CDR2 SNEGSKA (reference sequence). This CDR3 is CSARFSGRPGEQYF. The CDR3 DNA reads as TGCAGTGCTAGATTTAGCGGGAGACCCGGGGAGCAGTACTTC.

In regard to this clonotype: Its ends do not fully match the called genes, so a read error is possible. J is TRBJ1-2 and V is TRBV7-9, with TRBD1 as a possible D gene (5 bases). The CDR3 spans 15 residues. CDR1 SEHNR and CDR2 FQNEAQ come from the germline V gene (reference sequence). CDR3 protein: CASSLRGAYNYDYTF. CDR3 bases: TGTGCCAGCAGCTTACGTGGGGCTTATAACTATGACTACACCTTC.

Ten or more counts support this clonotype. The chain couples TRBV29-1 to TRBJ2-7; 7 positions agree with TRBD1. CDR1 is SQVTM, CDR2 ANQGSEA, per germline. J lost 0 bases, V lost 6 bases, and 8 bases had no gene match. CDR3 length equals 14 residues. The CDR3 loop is CSVGTDVSSYEQYF. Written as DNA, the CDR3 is TGCAGCGTGGGGACAGACGTTAGCTCCTACGAGCAGTACTTC.

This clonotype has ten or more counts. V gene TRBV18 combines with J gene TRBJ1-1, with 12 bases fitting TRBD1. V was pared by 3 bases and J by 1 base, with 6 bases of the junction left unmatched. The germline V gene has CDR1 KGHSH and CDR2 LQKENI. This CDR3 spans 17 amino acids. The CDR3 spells CASSPRDRGPKNTEAFF. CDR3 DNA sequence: TGTGCCAGCTCACCGCGGGACAGGGGGCCTAAGAACACTGAAGCTTTCTTT.

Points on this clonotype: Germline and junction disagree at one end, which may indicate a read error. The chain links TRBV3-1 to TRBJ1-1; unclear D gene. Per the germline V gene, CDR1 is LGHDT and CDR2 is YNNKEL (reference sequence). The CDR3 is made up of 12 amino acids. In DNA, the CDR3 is TGTGCCAACAGCCAAGAACACCCAAAAGCTTTCTTT. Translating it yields CANSQEHPKAFF.

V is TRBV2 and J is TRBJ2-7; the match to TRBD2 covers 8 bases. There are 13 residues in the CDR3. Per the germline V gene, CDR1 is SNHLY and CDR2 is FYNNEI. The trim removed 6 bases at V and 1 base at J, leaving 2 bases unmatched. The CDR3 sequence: CASSASGSYEQYF. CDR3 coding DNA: TGTGCCAGCAGCGCTAGCGGGTCCTACGAGCAGTACTTC.

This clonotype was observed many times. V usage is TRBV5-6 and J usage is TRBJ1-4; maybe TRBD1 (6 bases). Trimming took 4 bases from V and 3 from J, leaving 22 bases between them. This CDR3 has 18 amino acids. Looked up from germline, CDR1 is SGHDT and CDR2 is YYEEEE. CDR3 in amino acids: CASSPPVGGGLSNEKLFF. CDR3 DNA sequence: TGTGCCAGCAGCCCCCCAGTGGGGGGGGGCCTTTCTAATGAAAAACTGTTTTTT.

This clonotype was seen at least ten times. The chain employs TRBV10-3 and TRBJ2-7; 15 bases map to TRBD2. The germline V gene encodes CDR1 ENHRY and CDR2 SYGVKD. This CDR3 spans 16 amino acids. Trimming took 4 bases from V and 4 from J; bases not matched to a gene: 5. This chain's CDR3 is CAISAGTSGGTYEQYF. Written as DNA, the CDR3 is TGTGCCATCAGTGCCGGGACTAGCGGGGGGACATACGAGCAGTACTTC.

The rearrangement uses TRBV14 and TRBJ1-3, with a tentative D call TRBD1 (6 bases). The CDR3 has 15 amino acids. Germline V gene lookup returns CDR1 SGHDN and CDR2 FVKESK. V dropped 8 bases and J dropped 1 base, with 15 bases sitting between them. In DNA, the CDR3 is TGTGCCAGCGGGCCAGGGGTTCGGTCTGGAAACACCATATATTTT. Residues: CASGPGVRSGNTIYF.

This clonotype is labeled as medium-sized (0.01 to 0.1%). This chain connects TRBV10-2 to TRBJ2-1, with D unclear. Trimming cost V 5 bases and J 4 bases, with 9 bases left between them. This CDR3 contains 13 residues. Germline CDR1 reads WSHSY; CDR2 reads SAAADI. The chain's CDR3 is CASSTLEYNEQFF. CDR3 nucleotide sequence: TGCGCCAGCAGTACCCTTGAGTACAATGAGCAGTTCTTC.

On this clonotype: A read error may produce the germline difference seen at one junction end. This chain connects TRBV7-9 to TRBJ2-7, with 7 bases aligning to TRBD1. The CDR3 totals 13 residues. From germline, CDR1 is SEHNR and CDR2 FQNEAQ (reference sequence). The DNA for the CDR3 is TGTGCTACCGTGACCGACAGGGCGAACGAGCAGCACTTC. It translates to CATVTDRANEQHF.

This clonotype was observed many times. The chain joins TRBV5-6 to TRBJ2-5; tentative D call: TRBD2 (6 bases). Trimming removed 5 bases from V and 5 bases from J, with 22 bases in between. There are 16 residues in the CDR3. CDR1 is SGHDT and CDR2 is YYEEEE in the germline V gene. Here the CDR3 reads CASRDGGGLGRETQYF. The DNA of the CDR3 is TGTGCCAGCAGGGACGGAGGTGGGCTGGGGAGGGAGACCCAGTACTTC.

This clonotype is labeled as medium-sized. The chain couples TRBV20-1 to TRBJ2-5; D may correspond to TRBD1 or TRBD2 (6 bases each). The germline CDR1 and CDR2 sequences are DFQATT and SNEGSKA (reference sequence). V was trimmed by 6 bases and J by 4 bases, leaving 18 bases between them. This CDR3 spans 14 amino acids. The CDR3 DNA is TGCAGTGCCCTCGAGGGGGGCAACGCAGAGACCCAGTACTTC. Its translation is CSALEGGNAETQYF.

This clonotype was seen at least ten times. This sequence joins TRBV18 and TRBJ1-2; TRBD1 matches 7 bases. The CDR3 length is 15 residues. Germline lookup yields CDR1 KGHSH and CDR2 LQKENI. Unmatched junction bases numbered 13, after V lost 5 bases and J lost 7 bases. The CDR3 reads CASSTTGAAGGGYTF. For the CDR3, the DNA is TGTGCCAGCTCAACCACAGGGGCTGCGGGCGGTGGCTACACCTTC.

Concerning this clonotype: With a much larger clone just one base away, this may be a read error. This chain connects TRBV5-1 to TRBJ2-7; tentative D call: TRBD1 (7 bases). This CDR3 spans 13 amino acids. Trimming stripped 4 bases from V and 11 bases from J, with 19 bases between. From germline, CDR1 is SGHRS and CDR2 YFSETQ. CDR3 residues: CASSHTDRAGKYF. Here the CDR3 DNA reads TGCGCCAGCAGCCACACTGACAGGGCGGGGAAGTACTTC.